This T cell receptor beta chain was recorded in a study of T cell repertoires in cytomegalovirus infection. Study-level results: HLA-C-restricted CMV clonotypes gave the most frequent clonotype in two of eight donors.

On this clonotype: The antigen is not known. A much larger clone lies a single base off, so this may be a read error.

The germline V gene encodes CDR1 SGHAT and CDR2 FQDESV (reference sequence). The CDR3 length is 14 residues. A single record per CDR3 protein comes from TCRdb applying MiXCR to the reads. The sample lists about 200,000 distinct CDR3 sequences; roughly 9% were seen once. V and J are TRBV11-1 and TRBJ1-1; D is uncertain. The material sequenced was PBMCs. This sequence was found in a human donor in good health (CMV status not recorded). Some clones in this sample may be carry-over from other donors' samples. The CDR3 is CARSLYGSDTEAFF. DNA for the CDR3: TGTGCCAGAAGCTTATATGGGTCGGACACTGAAGCTTTCTTT.